This entry is about one T cell receptor beta chain. Its specificity is not known. These data originate in a study of blood T cells in healthy people across ages. Whole-study findings and limits: It was not possible, with unsorted PBMCs, to conclusively compare naive and antigen-experienced cells.

V lost 5 bases and J lost 5, with 19 bases in between. From germline, CDR1 is SGHDT and CDR2 YYEEEE. This CDR3 contains 15 residues. Then a second PCR, running roughly 6 to 12 cycles, was carried out with a sample-barcoded 5' primer and a J-beta primer mix. Every sample gave at least 3 million paired-end reads containing CDR3. Using its own MiXCR run on the 5' RACE reads, TCRdb lists one record per CDR3 protein. This table has about 580,000 distinct CDR3 sequences, 40% to 55% appearing once. This TCR was sampled from an older man in good health. The chain recombines TRBV5-6 with TRBJ2-5; no reliable D call. Sample: blood. CDR3 nucleotide sequence: TGTGCCAGCAGTTACCCAACCAACCATATGGAGACCCAGTACTTC. Translated: CASSYPTNHMETQYF.